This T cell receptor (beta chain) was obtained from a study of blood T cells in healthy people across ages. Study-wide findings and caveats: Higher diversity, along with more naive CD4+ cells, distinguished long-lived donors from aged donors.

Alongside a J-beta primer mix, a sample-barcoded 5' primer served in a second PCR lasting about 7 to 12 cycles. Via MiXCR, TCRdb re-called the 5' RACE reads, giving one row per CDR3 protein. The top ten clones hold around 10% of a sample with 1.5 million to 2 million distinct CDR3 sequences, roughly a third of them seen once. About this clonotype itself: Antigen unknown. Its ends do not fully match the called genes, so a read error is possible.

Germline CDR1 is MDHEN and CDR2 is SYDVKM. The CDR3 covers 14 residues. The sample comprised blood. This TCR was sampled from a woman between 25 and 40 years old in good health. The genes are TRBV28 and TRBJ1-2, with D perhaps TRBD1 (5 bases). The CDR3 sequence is CGSSFVPGDYGYTF. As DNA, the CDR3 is TGTGGCAGCAGTTTTGTTCCGGGGGACTATGGCTACACCTTC.